A selection of T cell receptor beta chains follows, all from one sample in a study of T cell responses to AZD1222 COVID-19 vaccine. Some clones are missing from TCRdb's copy, which holds only in-frame ones; the method was immunoSEQ multiplex PCR. The table shows around 120,000 clones, with 70% to 90% occurring only once. This specimen consisted of peripheral blood, obtained 28 days after the second AZD1222 dose. All receptors derive from an adult who received the AZD1222 COVID-19 vaccine. Both conserved end residues are part of each CDR3. A D gene is named only where the DNA matches it firmly. Clone size is not always given. Where it is, it says once, few, many or a class for expanded clones.

cdr3_nt	cdr3_aa	clone_size	d_call	v_call	j_call
TGTGCCAGCAGTTTCGCTGAGAACACTGAAGCTTTCTTT	CASSFAENTEAFF	.	.	TRBV12-3/TRBV12-4	TRBJ1-1
TGTGCCAGCAGTTACGGTATGGGGCTTGGCTACACCTTC	CASSYGMGLGYTF	.	.	TRBV6-2/TRBV6-3	TRBJ1-2
TGTGCCACCAGCGGCGAATTGGGACAGCCATATGGCTACACCTTC	CATSGELGQPYGYTF	.	TRBD1	TRBV15	TRBJ1-2
TGTGCCACCAGCAGAGATTGGTCAGAGAATCAGCCCCAGCATTTT	CATSRDWSENQPQHF	.	.	TRBV15	TRBJ1-5
TGTGCCAGCAAAGACAGGGGTAGCTCCCACAATGAGCAGTTCTTC	CASKDRGSSHNEQFF	.	TRBD1	TRBV6-5	TRBJ2-1
TGTGCCAGCGGGGGGTTTAATCAGCCCCAGCATTTT	CASGGFNQPQHF	.	.	TRBV5-8	TRBJ1-5
TGTGCCAGCAGCCCTTTGGGGGCTAAGCGGGAGGGCCGGAATGAGCAGTTCTTC	CASSPLGAKREGRNEQFF	.	TRBD2	TRBV11-2	TRBJ2-1
TGTGCCAGTTCGTCTAGCCCGAACACCGGGGAGCTGTTTTTT	CASSSSPNTGELFF	.	.	TRBV6-5	TRBJ2-2
TGCGCCAGCAGACCTAGCGGGGTCACCTACGAGCAGTACTTC	CASRPSGVTYEQYF	.	TRBD2	TRBV10-2	TRBJ2-7
TGTGCCAGCAGCTTATACGGGAGTCACGTAGATACGCAGTATTTT	CASSLYGSHVDTQYF	.	.	TRBV7-3	TRBJ2-3
TGTGCCAGCAGCCGGGGACTAGCGGAGAAGCAGTACTTC	CASSRGLAEKQYF	once	TRBD2	TRBV13	TRBJ2-7
TGTGCCAGCAGTTTCAACAGGGTCGGAAACACCATATATTTT	CASSFNRVGNTIYF	.	.	TRBV28	TRBJ1-3
TGTGCCTGGAGTGTACTACTCGTCAGGGGGAGAAAAGCTTTCTTT	CAWSVLLVRGRKAFF	.	TRBD1	TRBV30	TRBJ1-1
TGTGCCTGGAGGAGCCGGGACAGGGGTTACACCGGGGAGCTGTTTTTT	CAWRSRDRGYTGELFF	.	TRBD1	TRBV30	TRBJ2-2
TGTGCCAGCAGCTCTTTTCACGAAGGGGATTCAGGCACTGAAGCTTTCTTT	CASSSFHEGDSGTEAFF	.	.	TRBV5-8	TRBJ1-1
TGTGCCAGCAGCTTAAGGGCTAGCTCCTACAATGAGCAGTTCTTC	CASSLRASSYNEQFF	.	.	TRBV7-3	TRBJ2-1
TGTGCCAGCAAGCCGGGACAGTCGTTATACGAGCAGTACTTC	CASKPGQSLYEQYF	.	TRBD1	TRBV28	TRBJ2-7